Detailed here is one T cell receptor (beta chain). Germline lookup yields CDR1 SNHLY and CDR2 FYNNEI. J was trimmed by 0 bases and V by 7 bases; bases with no gene match: 9. The CDR3 has 15 residues. These data belong to a study of siplizumab effects on memory and regulatory T cells. Some clones are missing from TCRdb's copy, which holds only in-frame ones; the method was immunoSEQ multiplex PCR. The table includes about 87,000 clones, approximately 90% detected once. The chain is built from TRBV2 and TRBJ2-7; 7 nucleotides align to TRBD1. This TCR was recovered from a human donor in good health. The sample taken for sequencing was Tregs sorted from blood. CDR3 protein: CASITDRSFSYEQYF. For the CDR3, the DNA is TGTGCCAGCATTACGGACAGGTCTTTCTCCTACGAGCAGTACTTC.